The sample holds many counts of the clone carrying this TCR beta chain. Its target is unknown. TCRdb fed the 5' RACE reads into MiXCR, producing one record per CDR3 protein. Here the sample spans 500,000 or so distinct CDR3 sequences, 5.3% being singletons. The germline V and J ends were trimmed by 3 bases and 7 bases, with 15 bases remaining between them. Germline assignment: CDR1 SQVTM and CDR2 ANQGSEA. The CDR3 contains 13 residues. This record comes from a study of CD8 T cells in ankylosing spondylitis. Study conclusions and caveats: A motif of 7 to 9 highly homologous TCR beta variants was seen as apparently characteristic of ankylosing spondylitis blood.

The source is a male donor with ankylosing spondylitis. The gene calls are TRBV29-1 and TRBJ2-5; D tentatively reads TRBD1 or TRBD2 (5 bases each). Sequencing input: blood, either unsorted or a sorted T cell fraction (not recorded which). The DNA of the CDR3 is TGCAGCGTTGAGGAGCCGGGGCCAAGGACCCAGTACTTC. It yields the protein CSVEEPGPRTQYF.